The rows below give T cell receptor beta chains drawn from one sample of a study of neurological immune-mediated disorders. TCRdb reprocessed the 5' RACE reads with MiXCR, giving one entry per CDR3 protein. This sample yields 40,000 or so distinct CDR3 sequences, of which under 9.5% are seen a single time; around 4.4% belongs to the top ten. Sample: PBMCs. All receptors come from a woman between 35 and 50 years old in good health. Both conserved end residues are part of each CDR3. The order of the fields is V gene, clone size, J gene, CDR3 protein. Expanded clones are given a class, and other clones once, few, many or no size at all.

v_gene: TRBV5-5
abundance: many
j_gene: TRBJ1-2
CDR3aa: CASSFGFESGYGYTF

v_gene: TRBV15
abundance: many
j_gene: TRBJ1-4
CDR3aa: CATSRDRQGSEKLFF

v_gene: TRBV20-1
abundance: many
j_gene: TRBJ2-1
CDR3aa: CSTTSGTEDNEQFF

v_gene: TRBV28
abundance: many
j_gene: TRBJ2-7
CDR3aa: CASSSGQGLSSYEQYF

v_gene: TRBV3-1
abundance: NA
j_gene: TRBJ1-4
CDR3aa: CASSQGLSETNEKLFF

v_gene: TRBV9
abundance: NA
j_gene: TRBJ2-3
CDR3aa: CASSALRGDTQYF

v_gene: TRBV11-2
abundance: NA
j_gene: TRBJ2-3
CDR3aa: CASSIGRPDTQYF

v_gene: TRBV6-2/TRBV6-3
abundance: many
j_gene: TRBJ2-2
CDR3aa: CASSYSYSGGLVSTRELFF

v_gene: TRBV30
abundance: NA
j_gene: TRBJ1-1
CDR3aa: CAWSVLSGAFF

v_gene: TRBV20-1
abundance: many
j_gene: TRBJ2-5
CDR3aa: CSAVLLATSGETQYF

v_gene: TRBV10-1
abundance: many
j_gene: TRBJ2-7
CDR3aa: CASSDGGQGLYEQYF

v_gene: TRBV7-9
abundance: many
j_gene: TRBJ2-2
CDR3aa: CASSRTGNTGELFF

v_gene: TRBV19
abundance: many
j_gene: TRBJ1-5
CDR3aa: CASSIQSGQPQHF

v_gene: TRBV5-1
abundance: once
j_gene: TRBJ2-3
CDR3aa: CASSPTSGQQGDTQYF

v_gene: TRBV9
abundance: many
j_gene: TRBJ2-7
CDR3aa: CASSVIGDSYEQYF

v_gene: TRBV7-8
abundance: many
j_gene: TRBJ2-7
CDR3aa: CASSPGLVPGEQYF

v_gene: TRBV7-9
abundance: many
j_gene: TRBJ2-1
CDR3aa: CASSLIAAGGNEQFF

v_gene: TRBV15
abundance: many
j_gene: TRBJ1-5
CDR3aa: CATSRGADARNQPQHF

v_gene: TRBV28
abundance: many
j_gene: TRBJ2-5
CDR3aa: CASSYSGLTQETQYF

v_gene: TRBV5-5
abundance: many
j_gene: TRBJ1-1
CDR3aa: CASSLVLGRDEAFF

v_gene: TRBV28
abundance: many
j_gene: TRBJ2-2
CDR3aa: CASRYTRTGPTGELFF

v_gene: TRBV5-1
abundance: many
j_gene: TRBJ2-2
CDR3aa: CASSYGTQSTGELFF

v_gene: TRBV7-8
abundance: many
j_gene: TRBJ2-7
CDR3aa: CASSLYGGGTTSYEQYF

v_gene: TRBV29-1
abundance: many
j_gene: TRBJ2-1
CDR3aa: CSAAGLGNEQFF

v_gene: TRBV27
abundance: many
j_gene: TRBJ1-4
CDR3aa: CASWGSEKLFF

v_gene: TRBV5-1
abundance: many
j_gene: TRBJ2-1
CDR3aa: CASSSTGSYNEQFF

v_gene: TRBV12-3/TRBV12-4
abundance: many
j_gene: TRBJ1-6
CDR3aa: CASRPGTGENSPLHF

v_gene: TRBV29-1
abundance: many
j_gene: TRBJ2-3
CDR3aa: CSVSTDTQYF

v_gene: TRBV5-1
abundance: many
j_gene: TRBJ2-2
CDR3aa: CASSVIRGPGELFF

v_gene: TRBV3-1
abundance: many
j_gene: TRBJ1-1
CDR3aa: CASSQAGVLNTEAFF

v_gene: TRBV5-1
abundance: many
j_gene: TRBJ2-6
CDR3aa: CASSLVAGANVLTF

v_gene: TRBV7-3
abundance: many
j_gene: TRBJ1-1
CDR3aa: CASSLKDRGGTEAFF

v_gene: TRBV3-1
abundance: many
j_gene: TRBJ2-7
CDR3aa: CASSQVGGYEQYF

v_gene: TRBV7-2
abundance: many
j_gene: TRBJ2-1
CDR3aa: CASSPGPNNEQFF